Listed below are T cell receptor beta chains from one sample, sequenced in a study of early T cells in non-severe SARS-CoV-2 infection. TCRdb re-derived calls from the 5' RACE reads in MiXCR, one entry per CDR3 protein. The sample has about 56,000 distinct CDR3 sequences, under 12% seen once; the top ten hold 6.5%. Sequencing input: whole blood. The receptor source for this set is an adult who was a healthcare worker with PCR-confirmed SARS-CoV-2 infection or an uninfected control (not recorded which). Each CDR3 is given with its conserved first and last residue. A D gene is named only where the DNA matches it firmly. Size tells how often a clone was seen (once, few, many) or the class of an expanded clone, and some rows leave it out.

-	TRBV18	many	TRBJ2-7	TGTGCCAGCTCCCTCGATGGGGTCAGCTACGAGCAGTACTTC	CASSLDGVSYEQYF
-	TRBV14	few	TRBJ2-3	TGTGCCAGCAGCTCGATGCAGGTCCTCACAGATACGCAGTATTTT	CASSSMQVLTDTQYF
-	TRBV5-5	many	TRBJ1-2	TGTGCCAGCAGCTTGGTGGCAGGGGACGGCTACACCTTC	CASSLVAGDGYTF
-	TRBV30	few	TRBJ2-1	TGTGCCTGGAGTGTACAGGGTCATGAGCAGTTCTTC	CAWSVQGHEQFF
TRBD1	TRBV12-3/TRBV12-4	-	TRBJ2-7	TGTGCCAGCTCAGACAGGGGGAACTCCTACGAGCAGTACTTC	CASSDRGNSYEQYF
-	TRBV7-2	many	TRBJ2-5	TGTGCCAGCAGCTTAGTCGGTTTCTTGAGTGACCAGTACTTC	CASSLVGFLSDQYF
-	TRBV9	few	TRBJ2-1	TGTGCCAGCACCCTAACGGGGAATGAGCAGTTCTTC	CASTLTGNEQFF
-	TRBV20-1	many	TRBJ2-1	TGCAGTGCTAGAGATCGCTCGGGAGCCTTCTACAATGAGCAGTTCTTC	CSARDRSGAFYNEQFF
-	TRBV12-3/TRBV12-4	many	TRBJ2-7	TGTGCCAGCAACAACTTAGCCAAGGGGCACTACGAGCAGTACTTC	CASNNLAKGHYEQYF
-	TRBV6-2/TRBV6-3	few	TRBJ2-1	TGTGCCAGCAGTTACGGGCTCCAGGGTGGGGGAACCTACAATGAGCAGTTCTTC	CASSYGLQGGGTYNEQFF
-	TRBV29-1	many	TRBJ1-1	TGCAGCGTTGTACGGGGGAACACTGAAGCTTTCTTT	CSVVRGNTEAFF
TRBD2	TRBV20-1	many	TRBJ2-7	TGCAGTGCTAGAGACTTGACTAGCGGGAACTACGAGCAGTACTTC	CSARDLTSGNYEQYF
TRBD1	TRBV19	many	TRBJ2-7	TGTGCCAGTAGTACCTTCCCGGGACAGGTCCACGAGCAGTACTTC	CASSTFPGQVHEQYF
TRBD1	TRBV18	few	TRBJ1-1	TGTGCCAGCTCACCAGGACAGGGCGATTTGAACACTGAAGCTTTCTTT	CASSPGQGDLNTEAFF
-	TRBV21-1	few	TRBJ2-1	TGTGCCAGCAGCAAAAATTCCGTGCCTAGCGGGAGGGAATCATACAATGAGCAGTTCTTC	CASSKNSVPSGRESYNEQFF
-	TRBV15	many	TRBJ1-5	TGTGCCACCTCTTGGACGATTAGCAATCAGCCCCAGCATTTT	CATSWTISNQPQHF
-	TRBV28	-	TRBJ2-7	TGTGCCAGCAGTTTATCGGAGACAGGTTACGAGCAGTACTTC	CASSLSETGYEQYF
-	TRBV7-8	-	TRBJ1-4	TGTGCCAGCAGCTCTGGACAGCATAATGAAAAACTGTTTTTT	CASSSGQHNEKLFF
-	TRBV6-5	many	TRBJ1-2	TGTGCCACTTCTACACAGCGGGGCTACACCTTC	CATSTQRGYTF
TRBD2	TRBV30	many	TRBJ2-3	TGTGCCTGGAGTCTAGCGGGAGACCCCACAGATACGCAGTATTTT	CAWSLAGDPTDTQYF
-	TRBV29-1	-	TRBJ1-2	TGCAGCGTACAGGGATTCTATGGCTACACCTTC	CSVQGFYGYTF
-	TRBV6-5	-	TRBJ1-1	TGTGCCAGCAGTTACTCGCTCCAGGGAAACACTGAAGCTTTCTTT	CASSYSLQGNTEAFF
-	TRBV11-2	many	TRBJ2-1	TGTGCCAGCAGCTTAGCAAAAGAGCCCCAAGAGCAGTTCTTC	CASSLAKEPQEQFF
-	TRBV21-1	-	TRBJ2-7	TGTGCCAGCACCGGGAGTAACGGGGCATACGAGCAGTACTTC	CASTGSNGAYEQYF
-	TRBV3-1	many	TRBJ2-7	TGTGCCAGCAGCCGTGAGGTCAACGAGCAGTACTTC	CASSREVNEQYF
TRBD2	TRBV7-3	-	TRBJ2-1	TGTGCCAGCAGCTCCCCGACTAGCGGAGACGTTAATGAGCAGTTCTTC	CASSSPTSGDVNEQFF